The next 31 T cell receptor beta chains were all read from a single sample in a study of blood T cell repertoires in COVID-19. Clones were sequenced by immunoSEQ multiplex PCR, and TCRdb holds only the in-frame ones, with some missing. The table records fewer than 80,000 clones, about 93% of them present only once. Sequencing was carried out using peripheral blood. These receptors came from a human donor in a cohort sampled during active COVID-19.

This CDR3 is CASSEEGTTYNSPLHF. CDR3 DNA sequence: TGTGCCAGCAGTGAGGAGGGCACTACCTATAATTCACCCCTCCACTTT. The V gene is TRBV2, the J gene TRBJ1-6; D is ambiguous. Trimming left V 3 bases short and J 2 bases short, with 11 bases between. Looked up from germline, CDR1 is SNHLY and CDR2 is FYNNEI. CDR3 size: 16 residues. Full variable domain (outside the CDR3, taken from reference TRBV2 and TRBJ1-6): EPEVTQTPSHQVTQMGQEVILRCVPISNHLYFYWYRQILGQKVEFLVSFYNNEISEKSEIFDDQFSVERPDGSNFTLKIRSTKLEDSAMYFCASSEEGTTYNSPLHFGNGTRLTVT.

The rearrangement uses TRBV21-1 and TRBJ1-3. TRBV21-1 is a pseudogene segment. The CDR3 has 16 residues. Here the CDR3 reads CASSNPAPSSGNTIYF. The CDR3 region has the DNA TGTGCCAGCAGCAATCCCGCACCTAGCTCTGGAAACACCATATATTTT.

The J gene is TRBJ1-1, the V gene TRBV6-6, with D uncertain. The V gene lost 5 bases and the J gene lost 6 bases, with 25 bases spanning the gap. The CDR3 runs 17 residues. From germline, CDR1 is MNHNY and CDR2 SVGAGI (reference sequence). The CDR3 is CASSPWRGSGGNSEAFF. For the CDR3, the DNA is TGTGCCAGCAGTCCCTGGCGGGGAAGCGGTGGTAATTCTGAAGCTTTCTTT.

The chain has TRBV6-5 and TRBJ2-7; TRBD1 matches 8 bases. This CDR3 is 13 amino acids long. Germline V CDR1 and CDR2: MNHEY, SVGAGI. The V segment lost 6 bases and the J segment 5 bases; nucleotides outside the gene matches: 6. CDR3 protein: CASRGQAPNEQYF. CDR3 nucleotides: TGTGCCAGCAGGGGACAGGCCCCGAACGAGCAGTACTTC.

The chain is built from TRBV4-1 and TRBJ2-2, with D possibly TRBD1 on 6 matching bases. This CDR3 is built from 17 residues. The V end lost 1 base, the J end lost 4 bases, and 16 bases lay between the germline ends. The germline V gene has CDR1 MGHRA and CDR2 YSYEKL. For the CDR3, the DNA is TGCGCCAGCAGCCAAGGAATTACAGGGTGGCCCACCGGGGAGCTGTTTTTT. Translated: CASSQGITGWPTGELFF.

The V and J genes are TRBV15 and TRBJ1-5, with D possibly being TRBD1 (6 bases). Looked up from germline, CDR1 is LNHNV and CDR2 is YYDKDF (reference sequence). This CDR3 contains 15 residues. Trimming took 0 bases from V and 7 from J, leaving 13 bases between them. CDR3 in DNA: TGTGCCACCAGCAGAGATGGGGGGGCTGGCCAGCCCCAGCATTTT. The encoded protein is CATSRDGGAGQPQHF.

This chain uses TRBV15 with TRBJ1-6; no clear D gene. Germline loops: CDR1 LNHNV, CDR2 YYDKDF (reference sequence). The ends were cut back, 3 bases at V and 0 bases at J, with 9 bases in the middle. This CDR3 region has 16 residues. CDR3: CATSRTPHSYNSPLHF. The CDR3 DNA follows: TGTGCCACCAGCAGGACACCCCACTCCTATAATTCACCCCTCCACTTT.

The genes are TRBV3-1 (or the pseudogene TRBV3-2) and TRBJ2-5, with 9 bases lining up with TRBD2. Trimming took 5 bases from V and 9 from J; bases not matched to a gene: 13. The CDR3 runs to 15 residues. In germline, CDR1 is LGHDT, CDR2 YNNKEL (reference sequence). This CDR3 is CASSLSPTSGRAQYF. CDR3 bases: TGTGCCAGCAGCTTGAGCCCGACTAGCGGTAGGGCCCAGTACTTC.

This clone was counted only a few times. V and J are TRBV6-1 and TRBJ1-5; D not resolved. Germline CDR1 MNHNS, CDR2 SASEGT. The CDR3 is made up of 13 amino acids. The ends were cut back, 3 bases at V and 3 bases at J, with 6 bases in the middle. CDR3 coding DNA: TGTGCCAGCAGTGAGAGGCCCAATCAGCCCCAGCATTTT. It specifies CASSERPNQPQHF.

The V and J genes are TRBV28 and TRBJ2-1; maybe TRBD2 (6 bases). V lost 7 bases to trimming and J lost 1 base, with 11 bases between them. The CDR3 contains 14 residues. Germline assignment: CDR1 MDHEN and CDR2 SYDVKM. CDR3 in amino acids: CASTSGGSYNEQFF. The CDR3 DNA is TGTGCCAGCACCTCCGGGGGTTCCTACAATGAGCAGTTCTTC.

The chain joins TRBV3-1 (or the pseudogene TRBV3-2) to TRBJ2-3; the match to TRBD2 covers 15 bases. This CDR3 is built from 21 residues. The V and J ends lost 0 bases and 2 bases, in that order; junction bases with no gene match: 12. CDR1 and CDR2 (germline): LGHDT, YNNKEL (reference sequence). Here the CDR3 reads CASSQDRLGLAGGVNTDTQYF. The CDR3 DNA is TGTGCCAGCAGCCAAGATCGGCTGGGACTAGCGGGGGGAGTGAACACAGATACGCAGTATTTT.

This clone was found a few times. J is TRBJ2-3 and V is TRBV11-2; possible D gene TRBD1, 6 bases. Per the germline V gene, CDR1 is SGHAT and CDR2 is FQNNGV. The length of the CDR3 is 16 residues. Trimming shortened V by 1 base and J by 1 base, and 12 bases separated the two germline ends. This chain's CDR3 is CASSLVAGDRTDTQYF. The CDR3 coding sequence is TGTGCCAGCAGCTTAGTGGCAGGGGACCGCACAGATACGCAGTATTTT.

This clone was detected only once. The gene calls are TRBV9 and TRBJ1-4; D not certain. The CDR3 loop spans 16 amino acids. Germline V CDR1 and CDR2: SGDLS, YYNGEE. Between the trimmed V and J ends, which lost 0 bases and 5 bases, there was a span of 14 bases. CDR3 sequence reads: CASSVASVLENEKLFF. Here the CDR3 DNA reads TGTGCCAGCAGCGTAGCGAGCGTTCTTGAGAATGAAAAACTGTTTTTT. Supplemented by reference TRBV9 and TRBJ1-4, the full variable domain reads DSGVTQTPKHLITATGQRVTLRCSPRSGDLSVYWYQQSLDQGLQFLIQYYNGEERAKGNILERFSAQQFPDLHSELNLSSLELGDSALYFCASSVASVLENEKLFFGSGTQLSVL.

CDR3 nucleotides: TGTGCCAGCAGTGAAGGGGCAGGGACAGATACGCAGTATTTT. It is translated as CASSEGAGTDTQYF. This chain links TRBV6-1 with TRBJ2-3, with D tentatively TRBD1 (5 bases). Germline V gene lookup returns CDR1 MNHNS and CDR2 SASEGT. This CDR3 is built from 14 residues. Trimming took 1 base from V and 3 from J, leaving 8 bases between them.

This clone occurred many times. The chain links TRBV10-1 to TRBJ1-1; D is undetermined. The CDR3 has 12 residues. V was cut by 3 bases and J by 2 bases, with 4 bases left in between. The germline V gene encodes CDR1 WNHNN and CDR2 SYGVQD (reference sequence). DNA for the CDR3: TGCGCCAGCAGTGACAGTAACACTGAAGCTTTCTTT. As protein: CASSDSNTEAFF.

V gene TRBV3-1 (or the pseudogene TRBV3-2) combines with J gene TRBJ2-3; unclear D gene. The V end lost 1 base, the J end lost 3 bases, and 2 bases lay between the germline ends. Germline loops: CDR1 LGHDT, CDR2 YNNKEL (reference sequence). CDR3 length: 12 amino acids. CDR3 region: CASSQATDTQYF. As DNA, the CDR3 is TGTGCCAGCAGCCAAGCGACAGATACGCAGTATTTT.

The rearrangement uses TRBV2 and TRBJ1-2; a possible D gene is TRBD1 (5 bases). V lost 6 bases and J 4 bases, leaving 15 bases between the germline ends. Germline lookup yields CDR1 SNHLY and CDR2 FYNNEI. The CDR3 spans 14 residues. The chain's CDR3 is CASSPGHPSYGYTF. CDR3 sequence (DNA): TGTGCCAGCAGCCCCGGACATCCAAGCTATGGCTACACCTTC.

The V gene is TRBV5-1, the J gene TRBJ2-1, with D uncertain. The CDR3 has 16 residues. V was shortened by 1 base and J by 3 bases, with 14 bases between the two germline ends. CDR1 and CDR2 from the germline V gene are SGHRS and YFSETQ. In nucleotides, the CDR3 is TGCGCCAGCAGCTTGTGGGCAGGTGAAAACTACAATGAGCAGTTCTTC. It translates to CASSLWAGENYNEQFF.

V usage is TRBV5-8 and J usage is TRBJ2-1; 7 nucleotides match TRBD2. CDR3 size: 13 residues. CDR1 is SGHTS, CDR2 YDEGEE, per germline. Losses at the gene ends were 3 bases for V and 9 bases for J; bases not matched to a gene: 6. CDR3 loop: CASSWGGVREQFF. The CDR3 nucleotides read TGTGCCAGCAGCTGGGGGGGGGTACGTGAGCAGTTCTTC.

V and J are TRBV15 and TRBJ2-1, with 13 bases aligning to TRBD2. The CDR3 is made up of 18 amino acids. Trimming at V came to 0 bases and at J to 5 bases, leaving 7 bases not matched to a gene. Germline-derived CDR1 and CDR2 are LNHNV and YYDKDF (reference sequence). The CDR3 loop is CATSRDSTSGGAHNEQFF. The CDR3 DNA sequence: TGTGCCACCAGCAGAGATAGTACTAGCGGGGGGGCCCACAATGAGCAGTTCTTC.

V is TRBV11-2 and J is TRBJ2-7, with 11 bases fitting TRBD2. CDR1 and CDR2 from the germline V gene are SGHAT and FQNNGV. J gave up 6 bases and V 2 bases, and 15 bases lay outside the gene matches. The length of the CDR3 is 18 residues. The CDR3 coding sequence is TGTGCCAGCAGCTTAAGAGGCGCGGGACTAGCGGCAGCCGGCGAGCAGTACTTC. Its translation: CASSLRGAGLAAAGEQYF.

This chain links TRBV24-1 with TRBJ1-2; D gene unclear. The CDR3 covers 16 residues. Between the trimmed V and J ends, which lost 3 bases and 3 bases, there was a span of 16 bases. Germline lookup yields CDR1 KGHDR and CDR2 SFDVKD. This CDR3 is CATSDLRAPPDYGYTF. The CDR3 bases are TGTGCCACCAGTGATCTCCGAGCCCCACCTGACTATGGCTACACCTTC.

CDR3 sequence (DNA): TGTGCCAGCAGTCCCGGGGACAGGATCTCCTACGAGCAGTACTTC. This translates into CASSPGDRISYEQYF. The V call is TRBV27, the J call TRBJ2-7; 8 bases are a match to TRBD1. The ends lost 5 bases at V and 0 bases at J; junction bases unmatched: 6. The CDR3 covers 15 residues. Germline V CDR1 and CDR2: MNHEY, SMNVEV (reference sequence).

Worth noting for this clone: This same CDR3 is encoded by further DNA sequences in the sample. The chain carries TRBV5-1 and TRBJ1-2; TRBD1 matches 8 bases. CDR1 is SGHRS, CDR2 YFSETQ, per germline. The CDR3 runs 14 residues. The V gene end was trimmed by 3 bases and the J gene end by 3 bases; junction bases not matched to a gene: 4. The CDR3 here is CASSSGTGDYGYTF. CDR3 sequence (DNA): TGCGCCAGCAGCTCAGGGACAGGCGACTATGGCTACACCTTC.

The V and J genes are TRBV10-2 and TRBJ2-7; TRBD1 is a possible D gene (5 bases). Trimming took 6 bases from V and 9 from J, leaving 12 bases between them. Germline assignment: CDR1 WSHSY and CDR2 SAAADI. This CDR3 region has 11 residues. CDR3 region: CASRQGERQYF. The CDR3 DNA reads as TGCGCCAGCAGGCAGGGCGAACGGCAGTACTTC.

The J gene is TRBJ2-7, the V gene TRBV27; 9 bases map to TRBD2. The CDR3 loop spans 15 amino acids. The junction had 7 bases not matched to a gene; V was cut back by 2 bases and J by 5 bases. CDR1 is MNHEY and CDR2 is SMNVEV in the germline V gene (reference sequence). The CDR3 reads CASSLRRGGLDEQYF. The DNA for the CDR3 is TGTGCCAGCAGTTTAAGGCGGGGGGGTCTGGACGAGCAGTACTTC.

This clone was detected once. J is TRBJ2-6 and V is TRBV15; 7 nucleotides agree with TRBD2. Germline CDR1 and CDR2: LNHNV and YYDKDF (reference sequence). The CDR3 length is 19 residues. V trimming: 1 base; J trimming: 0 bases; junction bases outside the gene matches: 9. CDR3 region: CATSRVWGGLFSGANVLTF. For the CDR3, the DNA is TGTGCCACCAGCAGAGTATGGGGGGGTTTATTCTCTGGGGCCAACGTCCTGACTTTC.

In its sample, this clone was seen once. The DNA for the CDR3 is TGTGCCAGCAGCATACAAGGGGGACCACCGGGGAACATTCAGTACTTC. This codes for CASSIQGGPPGNIQYF. V and J are TRBV27 and TRBJ2-4, with D maybe TRBD1 (6 bases). This CDR3 comprises 16 residues. Germline lookup yields CDR1 MNHEY and CDR2 SMNVEV (reference sequence). V lost 6 bases and J lost 7, with 22 bases in between.

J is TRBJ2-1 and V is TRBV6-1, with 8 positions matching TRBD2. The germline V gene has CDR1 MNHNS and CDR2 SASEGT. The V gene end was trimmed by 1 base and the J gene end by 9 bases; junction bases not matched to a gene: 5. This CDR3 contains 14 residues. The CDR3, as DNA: TGTGCCAGCAGTGAAGATAGCGGGGTAGGTGAGCAGTTCTTC. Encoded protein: CASSEDSGVGEQFF.

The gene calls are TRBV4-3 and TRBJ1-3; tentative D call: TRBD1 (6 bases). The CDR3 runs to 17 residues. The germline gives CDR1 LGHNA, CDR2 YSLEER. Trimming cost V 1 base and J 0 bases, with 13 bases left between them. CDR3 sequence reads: CASSQGRQEISGNTIYF. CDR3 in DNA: TGCGCCAGCAGCCAAGGGCGACAGGAGATCTCTGGAAACACCATATATTTT.

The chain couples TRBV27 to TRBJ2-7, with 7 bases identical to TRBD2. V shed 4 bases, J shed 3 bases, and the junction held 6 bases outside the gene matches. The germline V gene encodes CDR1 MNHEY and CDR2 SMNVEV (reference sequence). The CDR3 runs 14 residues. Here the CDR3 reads CASSWGGPDYEQYF. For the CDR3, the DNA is TGTGCCAGCAGTTGGGGGGGACCCGACTACGAGCAGTACTTC.